This record covers a single T cell receptor (beta chain). The record originates from a study of blood T cell repertoires in COVID-19. The wider study: Sources were T cells, B-cell-depleted T cells, or PBMCs; the material itself was cDNA or gDNA.

The data were produced by immunoSEQ multiplex PCR, yet TCRdb's version contains in-frame clones alone and is incomplete. The repertoire consists of approximately 54,000 clones, with roughly 79% occurring once and the leading ten covering 5% to 6.5%. This sequence was found in an older woman with acute or convalescent COVID-19. Sequencing was carried out using peripheral blood.

The CDR3 spells CASSPWRDEVPEAFF. For the CDR3, the DNA is TGTGCCAGCAGCCCTTGGAGGGACGAGGTACCTGAAGCTTTCTTT. The rearrangement links TRBV6-6 to TRBJ1-1; D perhaps matches TRBD1 (5 bases). CDR1 and CDR2 from the germline V gene are MNHNY and SVGAGI (reference sequence). This CDR3 region has 15 residues. Trimming took off 6 bases at V and 6 bases at J, with 20 bases between the two ends.